The TCR beta chain under discussion was sequenced for a study of human T cells and chemical hapten exposure. Points from the study as a whole: No shift was seen in TCRs above 1 in 1000 frequency with DPC sensitization.

Points on this clonotype: Antigen specificity is unknown.

This CDR3 region has 16 residues. V gave up 4 bases and J gave up 2 bases, with 16 bases separating them. Germline CDR1 and CDR2: SGHDN and FVKESK. Each CDR3 protein is one row after TCRdb ran MiXCR on the 5' RACE reads. The sample holds fewer than 150,000 distinct CDR3 sequences, roughly 19% seen once. It was from unfractionated whole blood that total RNA was extracted. The chain combines TRBV14 with TRBJ2-3; D might be TRBD2 (6 bases). This TCR derives from a human donor in good health. The CDR3 nucleotides are TGTGCCAGCAGCCGGCGCCCGGGACTCGACACAGATACGCAGTATTTT. Amino acids: CASSRRPGLDTDTQYF.